Included here is one T cell receptor beta chain sequence, with context. This sample is drawn from a study of shared clonotypes between healthy human individuals. The ends were cut back, 2 bases at V and 0 bases at J, with 13 bases in the middle. In germline, CDR1 is GTSNPN, CDR2 SVGIG (reference sequence). CDR3 length equals 15 residues. Clones were sequenced by immunoSEQ multiplex PCR, and TCRdb holds only the in-frame ones, with some missing. In the table there are more than 2,000,000 clones, around nine tenths of which are singletons. V gene TRBV30 combines with J gene TRBJ1-2; unclear D gene. Sample: naive CD4+ T cells sorted from blood. The subset is: CD45RA+ positively selected. The clonotype originates from a man in his late teens or twenties in good health. CDR3 protein: CAWSHGGSTNYGYTF. CDR3 nucleotide sequence: TGTGCCTGGAGTCATGGAGGGAGCACTAACTATGGCTACACCTTC.